The entry below describes one TCR beta chain. The data belong to a study of T cell responses to AZD1222 COVID-19 vaccine. Using immunoSEQ multiplex PCR, the repertoire was profiled, and TCRdb retains in-frame clones only, with some absent. The sample comprises some 75,000 clones, around nine tenths of which are singletons, and approximately 10% rests with the top ten. The specimen was peripheral blood, collected on day 0 of AZD1222 vaccination. The TCR originated in an adult in good health.

The CDR3 region has the DNA TGTGCCAGCAGTCTCTCATCCTGGCGGCGGTTTTCTGGGGCCAACGTCCTGACTTTC. The encoded protein is CASSLSSWRRFSGANVLTF. The rearrangement links TRBV9 to TRBJ2-6; D gene ambiguous. V was shortened by 5 bases and J by 1 base, with 22 bases between the two germline ends. The CDR3 is made up of 19 amino acids. Germline loops: CDR1 SGDLS, CDR2 YYNGEE.